The TCR beta chain under discussion was sequenced for a study of identical twins. The CDR3 has 11 residues. Between the trimmed V and J ends, which lost 6 bases and 0 bases, there was a span of 3 bases. From germline, CDR1 is ENHRY and CDR2 SYGVKD. TCRdb used MiXCR to reprocess the 5' RACE reads, holding one entry per CDR3 protein. The data contain 520,000 or so distinct CDR3 sequences, 20% to 25% of them singletons. These data were also reused for a study on T cells expressing NK-cell markers.

The clonotype comes from a woman younger than 35 in good health. The sequenced sample consisted of CD4+ T cells sorted from blood. V and J are TRBV10-3 and TRBJ2-7; the D is unclear. CDR3 amino acids: CAISLSYEQYF. The CDR3 region has the DNA TGTGCCATCAGCCTCTCCTACGAGCAGTACTTC.